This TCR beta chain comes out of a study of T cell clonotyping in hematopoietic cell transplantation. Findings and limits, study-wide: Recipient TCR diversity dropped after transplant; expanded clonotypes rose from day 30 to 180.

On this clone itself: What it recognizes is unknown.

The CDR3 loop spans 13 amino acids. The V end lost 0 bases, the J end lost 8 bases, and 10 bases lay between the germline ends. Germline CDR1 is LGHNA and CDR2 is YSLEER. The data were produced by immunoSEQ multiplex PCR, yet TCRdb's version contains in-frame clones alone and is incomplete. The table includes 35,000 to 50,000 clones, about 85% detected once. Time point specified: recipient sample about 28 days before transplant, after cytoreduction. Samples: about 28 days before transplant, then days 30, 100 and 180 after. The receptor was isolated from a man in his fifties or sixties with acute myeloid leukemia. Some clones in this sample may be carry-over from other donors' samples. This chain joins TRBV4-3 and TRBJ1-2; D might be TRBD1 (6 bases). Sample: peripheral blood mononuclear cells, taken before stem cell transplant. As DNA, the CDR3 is TGCGCCAGCAGCCAAGACAGGGGTGACGGCTACACCTTC. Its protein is CASSQDRGDGYTF.